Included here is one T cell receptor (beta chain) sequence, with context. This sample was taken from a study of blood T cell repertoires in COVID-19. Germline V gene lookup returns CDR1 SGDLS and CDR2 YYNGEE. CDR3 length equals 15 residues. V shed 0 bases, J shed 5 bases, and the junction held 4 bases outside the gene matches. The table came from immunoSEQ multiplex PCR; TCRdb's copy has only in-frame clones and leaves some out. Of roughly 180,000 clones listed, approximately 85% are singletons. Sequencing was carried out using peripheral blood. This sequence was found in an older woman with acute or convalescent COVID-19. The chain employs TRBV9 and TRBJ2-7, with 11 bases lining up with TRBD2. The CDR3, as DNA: TGTGCCAGCAGCGTAGCAACTAGCGGGAGAAACGAGCAGTACTTC. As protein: CASSVATSGRNEQYF.